This TCR beta chain comes out of a study of blood T cell repertoires in COVID-19. The wider study: Sample material is recorded as cDNA or gDNA derived from T cells, B-cell-depleted T cells, or PBMCs.

Methods used by the authors: From reference gene primer amplification, estimates of nucleated cell counts were derived. Sequenced by immunoSEQ multiplex PCR; TCRdb stores in-frame clones only, minus some. The DNA gave D and trimming, while V, J and clone size come from that table. The sample lists approximately 200,000 clones; around 84% were seen once. Trimming pared 4 bases from V and 7 bases from J, leaving 15 bases between. Germline values: CDR1 SGHRS, CDR2 YFSETQ. CDR3 size: 15 residues. The gene calls are TRBV5-1 and TRBJ2-6; D might be TRBD2 (5 bases). Sequenced sample: peripheral blood. The TCR originated in a woman in her sixties who had recovered from COVID-19. The CDR3 DNA is TGCGCCAGCAGCGCGGACGGGAAAGGTGCCAACGTCCTGACTTTC. It yields the protein CASSADGKGANVLTF.